This T cell receptor (beta chain) is drawn from a study of T cells in localized non-small cell lung cancer. About this clone itself: Its antigen is undetermined.

Here immunoSEQ multiplex PCR was the method, and the copy in TCRdb shows in-frame clones only, minus some. The data contain around 130,000 clones, about 89% of them singletons. CDR3 length: 15 amino acids. Germline assignment: CDR1 PRHDT and CDR2 FYEKMQ (reference sequence). The trim removed 7 bases at V and 2 bases at J, leaving 7 bases unmatched. General study results and limits: Tumor showed lower T cell clonality than uninvolved adjacent lung, where it was highest.

This sequence was found in a female donor older than 55 with stage I lung adenocarcinoma. Sample: peripheral blood, taken before any cancer treatment. This chain joins TRBV13 and TRBJ2-3, with TRBD2 identical over 9 bases. The CDR3: CASTAGTSITDTQYF. DNA for the CDR3: TGTGCCAGCACCGCCGGGACTAGCATCACAGATACGCAGTATTTT. The full variable domain, completed using reference TRBV13 and TRBJ2-3, is AAGVIQSPRHLIKEKRETATLKCYPIPRHDTVYWYQQGPGQDPQFLISFYEKMQSDKGSIPDRFSAQQFSDYHSELNMSSLELGDSALYFCASTAGTSITDTQYFGPGTRLTVL.